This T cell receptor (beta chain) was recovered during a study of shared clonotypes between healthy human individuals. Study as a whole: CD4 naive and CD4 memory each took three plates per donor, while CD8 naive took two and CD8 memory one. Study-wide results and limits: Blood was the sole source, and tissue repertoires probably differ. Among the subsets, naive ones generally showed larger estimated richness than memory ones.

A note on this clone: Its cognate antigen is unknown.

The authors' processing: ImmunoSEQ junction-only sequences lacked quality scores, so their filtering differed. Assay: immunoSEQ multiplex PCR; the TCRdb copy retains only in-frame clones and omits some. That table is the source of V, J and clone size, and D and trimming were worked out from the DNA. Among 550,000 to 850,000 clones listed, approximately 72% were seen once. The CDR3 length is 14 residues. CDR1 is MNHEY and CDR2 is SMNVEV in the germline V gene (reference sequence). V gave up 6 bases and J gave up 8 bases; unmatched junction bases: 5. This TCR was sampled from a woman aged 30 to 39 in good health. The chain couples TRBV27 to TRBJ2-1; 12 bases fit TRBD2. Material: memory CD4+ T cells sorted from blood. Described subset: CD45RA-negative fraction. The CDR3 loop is CASRRLAGDHEQFF. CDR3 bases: TGTGCCAGCAGGCGACTAGCGGGAGACCATGAGCAGTTCTTC.